This T cell receptor beta chain is drawn from a study of neurological immune-mediated disorders. There are many counts of this clonotype. The antigen is unknown. TCRdb reprocessed the 5' RACE reads with MiXCR, giving one entry per CDR3 protein. The sample shows some 80,000 distinct CDR3 sequences, more than 5% of them seen only once. General observations from the study: CDR3 amino acid sequences of expanded clones were not shared across subjects, a result suggesting private repertoires in all groups.

Documented time point: longitudinal time-point 2. The CDR3 is 12 amino acids. CDR1 DFQATT and CDR2 SNEGSKA come from the germline V gene (reference sequence). The ends were cut back, 4 bases at V and 11 bases at J, with 15 bases in the middle. The gene calls are TRBV20-1 and TRBJ1-3; D is possibly TRBD1 (5 bases). Sequencing was carried out using PBMCs. The source of this sequence is a woman aged 55-70 years with multiple sclerosis. The CDR3 here is CSAIAGGTSIYF. The CDR3 DNA follows: TGCAGTGCTATAGCCGGAGGGACGTCCATATATTTT.